These T cell receptor beta chains were read from a single sample in a study of regulatory T cells in long-lasting Graves disease. TCRdb re-called the multiplex PCR reads through MiXCR, storing one row per CDR3 protein. The repertoire has 200,000 to 250,000 distinct CDR3 sequences, about 19% of them found once; the top ten carry roughly 12%. The same data also went into a second study, on T cells in Graves' hyperthyroidism and ophthalmopathy.

Here the sequenced sample was peripheral blood mononuclear cells (PBMCs), taken at new diagnosis, from a patient treated with antithyroid drugs. The receptor source for this set is a woman in her thirties with Graves disease. Both conserved end residues are part of each CDR3. D genes are given only for firm matches. The listing skips clone size in some rows; elsewhere it reads once, few, many or a size class.

>NA|NA|TRBJ1-1|TRBV12-3/TRBV12-4
CASSSSGREHF
TGTGCCAGCAGTTCATCTGGACGGGAGCACTTT
>NA|TRBD1|TRBJ1-2|TRBV24-1
CATSDSGTGGVHGYTF
TGTGCCACCAGTGATTCCGGGACAGGGGGCGTCCATGGCTACACCTTC
>NA|NA|TRBJ1-2|TRBV6-2/TRBV6-3
CASRGGLELGYTF
TGTGCCAGCAGAGGAGGGCTTGAATTAGGCTACACCTTC
>many|NA|TRBJ1-5|TRBV7-8
CASSFQGGTTQHQPQHF
TGTGCCAGCAGCTTCCAGGGAGGCACAACACAGCACCAGCCCCAGCATTTT
>few|TRBD2|TRBJ2-1|TRBV6-1
CASSRGTTHSEQFF
TGTGCCAGCAGTCGAGGGACTACCCACAGTGAGCAGTTCTTC
>NA|NA|TRBJ1-5|TRBV7-9
CASSPGVLPYSNQPQHF
TGTGCCAGCAGCCCGGGGGTTCTGCCTTATAGCAATCAGCCCCAGCATTTT
>NA|NA|TRBJ2-7|TRBV19
CATASGPSSYEQYF
TGTGCCACAGCGAGTGGGCCGAGCTCCTACGAGCAGTACTTC
>many|NA|TRBJ2-1|TRBV2
CASSEMRAGNNEQFF
TGTGCCAGCTCGGAAATGCGCGCAGGAAACAATGAGCAGTTCTTC
>NA|TRBD1|TRBJ2-2|TRBV20-1
CSARGTGDTGELFF
TGCAGTGCTAGAGGGACAGGGGACACCGGGGAGCTGTTTTTT
>many|TRBD1|TRBJ1-1|TRBV12-3/TRBV12-4
CASSLGVGGGPPFTEAFF
TGTGCCAGCAGTTTGGGGGTAGGGGGCGGGCCCCCCTTCACTGAAGCTTTCTTT